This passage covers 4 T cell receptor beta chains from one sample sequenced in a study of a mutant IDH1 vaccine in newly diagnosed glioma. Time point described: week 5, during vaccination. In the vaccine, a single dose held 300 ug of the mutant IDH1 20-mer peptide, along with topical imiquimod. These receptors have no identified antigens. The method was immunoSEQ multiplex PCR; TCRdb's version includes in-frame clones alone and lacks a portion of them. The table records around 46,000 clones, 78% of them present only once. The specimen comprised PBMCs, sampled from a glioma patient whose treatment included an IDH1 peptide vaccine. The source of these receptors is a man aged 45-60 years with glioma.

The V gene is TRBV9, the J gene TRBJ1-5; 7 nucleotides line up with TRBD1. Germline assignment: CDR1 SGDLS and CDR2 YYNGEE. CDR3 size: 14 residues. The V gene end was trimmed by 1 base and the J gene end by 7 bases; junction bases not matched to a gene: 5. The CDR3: CASSVSPGGQPQHF. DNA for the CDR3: TGTGCCAGCAGCGTATCACCAGGGGGACAGCCCCAGCATTTT.

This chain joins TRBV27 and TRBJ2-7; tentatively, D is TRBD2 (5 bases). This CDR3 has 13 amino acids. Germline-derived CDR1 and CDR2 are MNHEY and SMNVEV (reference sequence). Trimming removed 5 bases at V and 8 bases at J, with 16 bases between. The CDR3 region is CASSTLRENKQYF. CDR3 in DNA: TGTGCCAGCAGTACCCTGAGGGAGAATAAGCAGTACTTC.

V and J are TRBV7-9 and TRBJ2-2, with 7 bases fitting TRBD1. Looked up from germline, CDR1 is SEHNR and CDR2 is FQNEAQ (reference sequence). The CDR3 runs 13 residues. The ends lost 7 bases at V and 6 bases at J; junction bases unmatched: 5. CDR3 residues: CASNLGQPGELFF. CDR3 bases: TGTGCCAGCAACCTGGGACAGCCCGGGGAGCTGTTTTTT.

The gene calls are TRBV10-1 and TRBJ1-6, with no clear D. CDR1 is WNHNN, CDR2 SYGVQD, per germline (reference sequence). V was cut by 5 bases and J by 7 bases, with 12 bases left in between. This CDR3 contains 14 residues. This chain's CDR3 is CASSNQGFNSPLHF. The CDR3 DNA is TGCGCCAGCAGTAATCAAGGATTCAATTCACCCCTCCACTTT.